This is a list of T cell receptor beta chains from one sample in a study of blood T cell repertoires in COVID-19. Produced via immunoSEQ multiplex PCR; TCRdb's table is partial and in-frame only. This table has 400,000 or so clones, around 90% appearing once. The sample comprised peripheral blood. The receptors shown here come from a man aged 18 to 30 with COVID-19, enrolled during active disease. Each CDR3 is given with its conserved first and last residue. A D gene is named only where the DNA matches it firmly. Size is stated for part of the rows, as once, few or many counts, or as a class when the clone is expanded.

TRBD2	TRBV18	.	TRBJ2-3	CASSPYPSGETRADTQYF	TGTGCCAGCTCACCCTATCCTAGCGGGGAAACCCGAGCAGATACGCAGTATTTT
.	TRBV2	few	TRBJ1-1	CASSGAAGAPNTEAFF	TGTGCCAGCAGTGGGGCTGCAGGGGCGCCGAACACTGAAGCTTTCTTT
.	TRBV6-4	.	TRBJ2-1	CASSGPRDMVIWRGYNEQFF	TGTGCCAGCAGTGGCCCTCGGGACATGGTTATTTGGAGAGGTTACAATGAGCAGTTCTTC
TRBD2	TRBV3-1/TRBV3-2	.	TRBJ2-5	CASSRGSGGSGTQYF	TGTGCCAGCAGTAGGGGTAGCGGGGGCTCGGGGACCCAGTACTTC
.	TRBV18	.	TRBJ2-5	CASSPRETQYF	TGTGCCAGCTCACCGAGGGAGACCCAGTACTTC
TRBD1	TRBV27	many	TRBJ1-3	CASSFQGGLGNTIYF	TGTGCCAGCAGTTTCCAGGGGGGCTTGGGAAACACCATATATTTT
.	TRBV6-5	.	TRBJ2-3	CASSSPGDPTDTQYF	TGTGCCAGCAGTTCCCCAGGGGATCCCACAGATACGCAGTATTTT
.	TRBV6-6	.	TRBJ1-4	CASSHSLTANEKLFF	TGTGCCAGCAGTCACTCGTTAACAGCTAATGAAAAACTGTTTTTT
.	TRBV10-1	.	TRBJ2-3	CASSESPSADTQYF	TGCGCCAGCAGTGAGTCCCCTAGCGCAGATACGCAGTATTTT
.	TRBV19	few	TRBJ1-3	CASRHLSSGNTIYF	TGTGCCAGTCGTCACCTGAGCTCTGGAAACACCATATATTTT
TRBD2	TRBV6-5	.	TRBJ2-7	CASSWASGDYEQYF	TGTGCCAGCAGTTGGGCTAGCGGGGATTACGAGCAGTACTTC
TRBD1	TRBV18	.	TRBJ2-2	CASSSNRGPSTGELFF	TGTGCCAGCTCATCCAACAGGGGGCCATCCACCGGGGAGCTGTTTTTT
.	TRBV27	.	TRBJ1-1	CASSPLRGNTEAFF	TGTGCCAGCAGTCCTTTACGGGGGAACACTGAAGCTTTCTTT
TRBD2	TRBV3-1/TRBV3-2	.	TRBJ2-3	CASSQATGTSGGPGGLNTQYF	TGTGCCAGCAGCCAAGCCACCGGGACTAGCGGGGGGCCTGGGGGTTTGAATACGCAGTATTTT
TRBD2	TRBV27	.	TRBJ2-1	CASSFSKAGSSYNEQFF	TGTGCCAGCAGTTTCTCCAAAGCGGGGAGCTCCTACAATGAGCAGTTCTTC
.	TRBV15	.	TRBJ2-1	CATKDSGTSYNEQFF	TGTGCCACCAAGGATAGCGGTACCTCCTACAATGAGCAGTTCTTC
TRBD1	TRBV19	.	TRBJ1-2	CASSPLGQANYGYTF	TGTGCCAGTAGCCCCCTCGGACAGGCGAACTATGGCTACACCTTC
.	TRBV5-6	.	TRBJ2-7	CASSLVGTSGEQYF	TGTGCCAGCAGCTTGGTCGGAACGTCGGGCGAGCAGTACTTC
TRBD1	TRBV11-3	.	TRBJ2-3	CASSPGTGLEDTQYF	TGTGCCAGCAGCCCCGGGACAGGTCTGGAAGATACGCAGTATTTT
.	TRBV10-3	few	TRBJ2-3	CAISAEGATDTQYF	TGTGCCATCAGTGCGGAGGGGGCAACAGATACGCAGTATTTT
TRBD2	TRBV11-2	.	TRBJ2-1	CASSLNVLAGGNEQFF	TGTGCCAGCAGCTTGAATGTCCTAGCGGGGGGCAATGAGCAGTTCTTC
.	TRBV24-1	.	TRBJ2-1	CATSLAGAWSGQFF	TGTGCCACCTCCCTTGCGGGGGCCTGGTCGGGGCAGTTCTTC
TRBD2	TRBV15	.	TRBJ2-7	CATSSRTSGSYEQYF	TGTGCCACCAGCAGCCGGACTAGCGGGAGCTACGAGCAGTACTTC
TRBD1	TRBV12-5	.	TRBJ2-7	CASGAWTGENYEQYF	TGTGCTAGTGGGGCCTGGACAGGGGAGAACTACGAGCAGTACTTC
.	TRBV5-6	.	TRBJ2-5	CASSATGWTVQETQYF	TGTGCCAGCAGCGCCACAGGTTGGACAGTCCAAGAGACCCAGTACTTC
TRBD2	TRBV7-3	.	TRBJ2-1	CASSLLAGAPSNEQFF	TGTGCCAGCAGCTTACTAGCGGGAGCCCCGAGCAATGAGCAGTTCTTC
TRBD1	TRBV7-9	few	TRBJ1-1	CASSLERLTGMNTEAFF	TGTGCCAGCAGCTTAGAGCGGCTGACAGGGATGAACACTGAAGCTTTCTTT
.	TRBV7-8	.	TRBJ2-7	CASSFVRGGGYEQYF	TGTGCCAGCAGCTTCGTGAGGGGAGGGGGCTACGAGCAGTACTTC
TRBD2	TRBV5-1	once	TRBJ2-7	CASSFISGGVESYEQYF	TGCGCCAGCAGCTTTATAAGCGGGGGGGTCGAATCCTACGAGCAGTACTTC
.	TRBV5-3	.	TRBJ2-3	CARSLRDTDTQYF	TGTGCCAGAAGCCTGAGGGACACAGATACGCAGTATTTT
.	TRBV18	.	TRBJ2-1	CASSPDRGTVDNNEQFF	TGTGCCAGCTCACCAGATAGGGGGACGGTCGACAACAATGAGCAGTTCTTC
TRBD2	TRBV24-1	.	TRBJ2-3	CATSDLGSAGGDTQYF	TGTGCCACCAGTGATTTGGGATCAGCGGGAGGAGATACGCAGTATTTT
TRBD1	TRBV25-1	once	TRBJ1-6	CATTDRGKNSPLHF	TGTGCCACCACAGACAGGGGGAAAAATTCACCCCTCCACTTT
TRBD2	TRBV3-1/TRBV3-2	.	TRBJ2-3	CASSQDPSGGTDTQYF	TGTGCCAGCAGCCAAGACCCTAGCGGGGGCACAGATACGCAGTATTTT
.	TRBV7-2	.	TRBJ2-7	CASSTGVPHYEQYF	TGTGCCAGCAGCACCGGGGTGCCTCACTACGAGCAGTACTTC
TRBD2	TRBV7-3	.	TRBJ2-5	CASSLGTSPQETQYF	TGTGCCAGCAGCTTAGGGACTAGTCCCCAAGAGACCCAGTACTTC
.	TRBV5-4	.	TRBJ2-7	CASSHPDRDSYEQYF	TGTGCCAGCAGCCACCCCGATCGGGACTCCTACGAGCAGTACTTC
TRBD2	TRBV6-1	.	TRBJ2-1	CASSDSGGASYNEQFF	TGTGCCAGCAGTGATAGCGGGGGGGCTTCCTACAATGAGCAGTTCTTC
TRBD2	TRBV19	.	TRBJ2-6	CASSIDRPGGFGANVLTF	TGTGCCAGTAGTATAGACCGTCCCGGGGGGTTTGGGGCCAACGTCCTGACTTTC
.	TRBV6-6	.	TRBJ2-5	CASSYSIEGGETQYF	TGTGCCAGCAGTTACTCGATTGAGGGGGGGGAGACCCAGTACTTC
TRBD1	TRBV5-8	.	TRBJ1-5	CASSLQGWNQPQHF	TGTGCCAGCAGCTTACAGGGGTGGAATCAGCCCCAGCATTTT
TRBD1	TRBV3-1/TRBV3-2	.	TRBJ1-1	CASSQDGTGEAFF	TGTGCCAGCAGCCAAGACGGGACAGGGGAAGCTTTCTTT
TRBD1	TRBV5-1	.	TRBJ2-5	CASSLLTGGEGETQYF	TGCGCCAGCAGCTTACTCACAGGGGGAGAAGGAGAGACCCAGTACTTC
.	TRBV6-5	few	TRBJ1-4	CASTLVEGEKLFF	TGTGCCAGCACCCTTGTCGAGGGTGAAAAACTGTTTTTT